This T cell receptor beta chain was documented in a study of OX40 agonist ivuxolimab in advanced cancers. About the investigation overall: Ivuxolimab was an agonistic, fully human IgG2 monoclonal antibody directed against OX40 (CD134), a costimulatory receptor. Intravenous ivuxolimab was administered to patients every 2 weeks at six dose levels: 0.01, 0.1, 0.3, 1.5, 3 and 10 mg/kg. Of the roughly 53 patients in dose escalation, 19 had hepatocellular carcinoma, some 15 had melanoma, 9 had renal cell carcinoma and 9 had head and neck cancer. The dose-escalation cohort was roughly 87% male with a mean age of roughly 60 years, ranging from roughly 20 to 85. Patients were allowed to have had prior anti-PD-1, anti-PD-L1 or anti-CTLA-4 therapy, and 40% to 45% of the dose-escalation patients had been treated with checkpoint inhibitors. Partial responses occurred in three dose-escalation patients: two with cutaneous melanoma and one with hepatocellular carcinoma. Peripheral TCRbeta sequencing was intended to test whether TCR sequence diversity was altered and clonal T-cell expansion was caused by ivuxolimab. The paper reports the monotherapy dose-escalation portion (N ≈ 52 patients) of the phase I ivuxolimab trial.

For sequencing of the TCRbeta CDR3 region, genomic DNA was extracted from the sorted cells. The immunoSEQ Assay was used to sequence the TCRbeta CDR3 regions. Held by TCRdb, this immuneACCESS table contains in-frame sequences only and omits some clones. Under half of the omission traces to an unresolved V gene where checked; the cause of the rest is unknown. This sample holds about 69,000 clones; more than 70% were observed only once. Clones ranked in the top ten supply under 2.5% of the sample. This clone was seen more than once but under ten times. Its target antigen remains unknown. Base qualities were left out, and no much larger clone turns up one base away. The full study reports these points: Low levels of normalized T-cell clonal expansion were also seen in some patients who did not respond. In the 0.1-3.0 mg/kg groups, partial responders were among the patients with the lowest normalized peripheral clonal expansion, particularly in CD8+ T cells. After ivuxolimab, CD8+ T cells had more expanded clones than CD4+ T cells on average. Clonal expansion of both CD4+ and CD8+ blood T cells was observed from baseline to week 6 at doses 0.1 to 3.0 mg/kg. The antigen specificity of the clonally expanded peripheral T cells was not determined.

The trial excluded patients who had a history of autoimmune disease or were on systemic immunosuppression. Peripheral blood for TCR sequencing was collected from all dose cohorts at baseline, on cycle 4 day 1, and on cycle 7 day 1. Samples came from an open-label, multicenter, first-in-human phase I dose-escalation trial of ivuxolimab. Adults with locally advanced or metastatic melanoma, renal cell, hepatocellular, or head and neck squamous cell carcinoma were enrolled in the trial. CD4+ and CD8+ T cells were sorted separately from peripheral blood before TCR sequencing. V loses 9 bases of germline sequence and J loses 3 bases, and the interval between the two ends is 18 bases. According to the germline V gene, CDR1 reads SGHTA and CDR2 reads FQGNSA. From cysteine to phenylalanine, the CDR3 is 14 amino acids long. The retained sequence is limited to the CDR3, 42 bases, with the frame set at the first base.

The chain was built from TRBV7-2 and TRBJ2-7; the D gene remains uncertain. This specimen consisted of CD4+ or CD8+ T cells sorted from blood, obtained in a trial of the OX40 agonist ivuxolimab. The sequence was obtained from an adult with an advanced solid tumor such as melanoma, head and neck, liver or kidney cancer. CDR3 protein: CARTPTDGDYEQYF. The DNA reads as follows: TGTGCCAGAACCCCGACGGACGGCGACTACGAGCAGTACTTC.